This TCR beta chain derives from a study of blood T cell repertoires in COVID-19. Authors' analysis steps: Researchers report that nucleated cell counts were estimated from reference gene primer amplification. The data were produced by immunoSEQ multiplex PCR, yet TCRdb's version contains in-frame clones alone and is incomplete. V and J calls and clone size come straight from that table; D and trimming were deduced from the DNA. The repertoire consists of 80,000 to 100,000 clones, with around 86% occurring once and the leading ten covering about 16%. The CDR3 totals 18 residues. Trimming removed 5 bases from V and 4 bases from J; junction bases left unmatched: 11. In germline, CDR1 is MNHNY, CDR2 SVGAGI (reference sequence).

Source material: peripheral blood. The rearrangement joins TRBV6-6 to TRBJ1-6; 10 bases match TRBD1. This TCR came from a woman older than 75 with active or convalescent COVID-19. CDR3 nucleotides: TGTGCCAGCAGTCTGAACCACCGACAGGGGGCTTATAATTCACCCCTCCACTTT. Amino acids: CASSLNHRQGAYNSPLHF.